The 26 T cell receptor beta chains below come from one sample, sequenced in a study of blood T cell repertoires in COVID-19. The protocol was immunoSEQ multiplex PCR, while the TCRdb copy is restricted to in-frame clones and leaves out a portion. Found here are roughly 140,000 clones, 75% to 90% of them singletons; the top ten hold about 8%. The sample consisted of peripheral blood. These receptors were taken from a woman aged 60-75 years with COVID-19, enrolled during active disease.

The chain uses TRBV6-2 or TRBV6-3 and TRBJ1-4; D uncertain. The germline V gene has CDR1 MNHEY and CDR2 SVGEGT. V lost 6 bases, J lost 8 bases, and 13 bases lay in between. The CDR3 totals 13 residues. In DNA, the CDR3 is TGTGCCAGCAGCGATCCCCGCAGGGAAAAACTGTTTTTT. Encoded protein: CASSDPRREKLFF.

The CDR3 sequence: CASSRGQGARISTDTQYF. As DNA, the CDR3 is TGTGCCAGCAGCCGGGGACAGGGGGCGAGGATAAGCACAGATACGCAGTATTTT. The chain uses TRBV7-2 and TRBJ2-3, with TRBD1 identical over 12 bases. With 5 bases clipped from V and 0 bases from J, the junction kept 9 bases outside the gene matches. The V gene's germline CDR1 is SGHTA and CDR2 FQGNSA. This CDR3 is 18 amino acids long.

This chain joins TRBV7-9 and TRBJ1-5; 7 bases align to TRBD1. CDR1 and CDR2 from the germline V gene are SEHNR and FQNEAQ (reference sequence). The CDR3 has 14 residues. The trim removed 5 bases at V and 4 bases at J, leaving 5 bases unmatched. The CDR3 loop reads CASSEQGPNQPQHF. CDR3 nucleotide sequence: TGTGCCAGCAGCGAACAGGGGCCGAATCAGCCCCAGCATTTT.

V usage is TRBV6-2 or TRBV6-3 and J usage is TRBJ2-5; 7 bases match TRBD1. V trimming: 5 bases; J trimming: 4 bases; junction bases outside the gene matches: 13. Germline-derived CDR1 and CDR2 are MNHEY and SVGEGT. The length of the CDR3 is 16 residues. CDR3 residues: CASSRIDRAPGETQYF. CDR3 sequence (DNA): TGTGCCAGCAGTCGAATCGACAGGGCCCCGGGAGAGACCCAGTACTTC.

The chain combines TRBV5-6 with TRBJ1-1; D possibly corresponds to TRBD1 (6 bases). This CDR3 is built from 14 residues. The ends were cut back, 4 bases at V and 0 bases at J, with 10 bases in the middle. CDR1 and CDR2 from the germline V gene are SGHDT and YYEEEE. CDR3: CASSPGTLNTEAFF. CDR3 nucleotides: TGTGCCAGCAGCCCCGGGACACTGAACACTGAAGCTTTCTTT. The full variable domain, rest sourced from reference TRBV5-6 and TRBJ1-1, is DAGVTQSPTHLIKTRGQQVTLRCSPKSGHDTVSWYQQALGQGPQFIFQYYEEEERQRGNFPDRFSGHQFPNYSSELNVNALLLGDSALYLCASSPGTLNTEAFFGQGTRLTVV.

The chain carries TRBV6-1 and TRBJ1-2; D is perhaps TRBD1 (5 bases). Germline V CDR1 and CDR2: MNHNS, SASEGT. This CDR3 is 17 amino acids long. The V end lost 0 bases, the J end lost 2 bases, and 16 bases lay between the germline ends. As DNA, the CDR3 is TGTGCCAGCAGTGAAGCCTGGACGCCCCGGGGGAACTATGGCTACACCTTC. Residues: CASSEAWTPRGNYGYTF.

The rearrangement uses TRBV10-1 and TRBJ2-3; 10 positions match TRBD1. The ends lost 0 bases at V and 12 bases at J; junction bases unmatched: 6. CDR3 size: 14 residues. CDR1 is WNHNN and CDR2 is SYGVQD in the germline V gene (reference sequence). CDR3 amino acids: CASSESGDRGYQYF. CDR3 sequence (DNA): TGCGCCAGCAGTGAGTCGGGGGACAGGGGTTACCAGTATTTT.

The chain carries TRBV24-1 and TRBJ2-5, with TRBD1 as a possible D gene (6 bases). The germline V and J ends were trimmed by 0 bases and 5 bases, with 9 bases remaining between them. This CDR3 contains 14 residues. Germline assignment: CDR1 KGHDR and CDR2 SFDVKD. The CDR3 DNA sequence: TGTGCCACCAGTGATTTGACAGGGACGGAGACCCAGTACTTC. Translation gives CATSDLTGTETQYF.

The chain is built from TRBV5-1 and TRBJ1-5; D may be TRBD1 (5 bases). V was cut by 0 bases and J by 2 bases, with 15 bases left in between. The CDR3 runs 17 residues. From germline, CDR1 is SGHRS and CDR2 YFSETQ. This chain's CDR3 is CASSLDGREVGNQPQHF. As DNA, the CDR3 is TGCGCCAGCAGCTTGGATGGCAGGGAGGTAGGCAATCAGCCCCAGCATTTT.

The chain links TRBV9 to TRBJ2-7, with 10 bases fitting TRBD1. J gave up 3 bases and V 4 bases, and 4 bases lay outside the gene matches. CDR1 is SGDLS and CDR2 is YYNGEE in the germline V gene. The CDR3 has 14 amino acids. The chain's CDR3 is CASSPGQGRYEQYF. CDR3 nucleotides: TGTGCCAGCAGCCCGGGACAGGGGCGCTACGAGCAGTACTTC.

The V call is TRBV5-4, the J call TRBJ1-5; 7 bases line up with TRBD1. The germline CDR1 and CDR2 sequences are SGHNT and YYREEE (reference sequence). This CDR3 region has 18 residues. J gave up 7 bases and V 4 bases, and 20 bases lay outside the gene matches. CDR3 amino acids: CASSRSVAQGPQNQPQHF. Here the CDR3 DNA reads TGTGCCAGCAGCAGATCGGTAGCACAGGGGCCCCAGAACCAGCCCCAGCATTTT.

The CDR3 region is CASSQDHRGISGYTF. As DNA, the CDR3 is TGCGCCAGCAGCCAAGATCACCGGGGGATTAGTGGCTACACCTTC. The chain employs TRBV4-3 and TRBJ1-2; a weak D match, TRBD1 (5 bases). Trimming removed 0 bases from V and 7 bases from J, with 15 bases in between. The CDR3 contains 15 residues. Germline V gene data show CDR1 as LGHNA and CDR2 as YSLEER.

The chain uses TRBV4-1 and TRBJ2-2; 7 bases fit TRBD1. V gave up 3 bases and J gave up 0 bases; unmatched junction bases: 4. This CDR3 is 16 amino acids long. Germline values: CDR1 MGHRA, CDR2 YSYEKL. The CDR3 DNA follows: TGCGCCAGCAGCCAGCCGGACAGGTCGAACACCGGGGAGCTGTTTTTT. Translated: CASSQPDRSNTGELFF.

The chain couples TRBV3-1 (or the pseudogene TRBV3-2) to TRBJ1-6; no definite D call. The germline V gene has CDR1 LGHDT and CDR2 YNNKEL (reference sequence). Trimming pared 0 bases from V and 3 bases from J, leaving 12 bases between. This CDR3 comprises 17 residues. CDR3 residues: CASSQEGRALYNSPLHF. Written as DNA, the CDR3 is TGTGCCAGCAGCCAAGAAGGGAGGGCCCTCTATAATTCACCCCTCCACTTT.

The chain combines TRBV6-5 with TRBJ1-2; D unresolved. The CDR3 runs to 14 residues. Trimming stripped 0 bases from V and 2 bases from J, with 7 bases between. Germline loops: CDR1 MNHEY, CDR2 SVGAGI. CDR3 in DNA: TGTGCCAGCAGTTACTCGCCCAGAAACTATGGCTACACCTTC. Its translation is CASSYSPRNYGYTF.

The chain uses TRBV7-6 and TRBJ2-7; no reliable D call. The V gene's germline CDR1 is SGHVS and CDR2 FNYEAQ. The length of the CDR3 is 13 residues. V was clipped by 1 base and J by 3 bases, with 7 bases between them. The CDR3 DNA is TGTGCCAGCAGCTTAGAAATATTCTACGAGCAGTACTTC. Translation gives CASSLEIFYEQYF.

This chain links TRBV4-1 with TRBJ2-3, with 7 bases matching TRBD2. With V trimmed by 1 base and J by 2 bases, 3 bases remained unmatched. Germline V lookup: CDR1 MGHRA, CDR2 YSYEKL. The CDR3 totals 15 residues. As DNA, the CDR3 is TGCGCCAGCAGCCAAGGACTAGCAGTCACAGATACGCAGTATTTT. This gives the protein CASSQGLAVTDTQYF.

The J gene is TRBJ2-1, the V gene TRBV5-6, with 13 bases matching TRBD2. Germline trimming cut 4 bases from V and 4 bases from J; bases unmatched to any gene: 5. CDR1 and CDR2 (germline): SGHDT, YYEEEE. This CDR3 has 16 residues. The CDR3 reads CASSGGLAGPYNEQFF. The CDR3 bases are TGTGCCAGCAGCGGGGGACTAGCGGGGCCGTACAATGAGCAGTTCTTC.

This clone has only one observation. V usage is TRBV5-1 and J usage is TRBJ2-1; 13 bases agree with TRBD2. Trimming took 3 bases from V and 9 from J; bases not matched to a gene: 3. CDR3 length equals 14 residues. Germline lookup yields CDR1 SGHRS and CDR2 YFSETQ. The CDR3 sequence: CASSWTSGGLEQFF. The DNA for the CDR3 is TGCGCCAGCAGCTGGACTAGCGGGGGACTTGAGCAGTTCTTC.

The J gene is TRBJ2-1, the V gene TRBV23-1; D call uncertain. TRBV23-1 is an ORF for which the function is uncertain. V was trimmed by 0 bases and J by 7 bases, leaving 10 bases between them. The length of the CDR3 is 14 residues. The CDR3 here is CASSQSAALNEQFF. In DNA form, the CDR3 reads TGCGCCAGCAGTCAATCGGCGGCCCTAAATGAGCAGTTCTTC.

The chain couples TRBV14 to TRBJ2-3, with D possibly TRBD1 on 5 matching bases. Germline lookup yields CDR1 SGHDN and CDR2 FVKESK. The CDR3 length is 14 residues. Deletions cut 4 bases from V and 2 bases from J, with 10 bases between. The CDR3 sequence: CASSLRQTTDTQYF. For the CDR3, the DNA is TGTGCCAGCAGCCTAAGACAGACCACAGATACGCAGTATTTT.

The genes are TRBV29-1 and TRBJ2-3; tentative D call: TRBD2 (5 bases). This CDR3 region has 11 residues. V lost 6 bases and J 5 bases, leaving 9 bases between the germline ends. Germline CDR1 SQVTM, CDR2 ANQGSEA. The CDR3 protein is CSVKRRDTQYF. CDR3 DNA sequence: TGCAGCGTAAAGCGGAGAGATACGCAGTATTTT.

The rearrangement uses TRBV27 and TRBJ2-1, with no clear D. The length of the CDR3 is 23 residues. CDR1 MNHEY and CDR2 SMNVEV come from the germline V gene (reference sequence). The V end lost 3 bases, the J end lost 4 bases, and 37 bases lay between the germline ends. The CDR3 loop is CASSFQLKPEPRVVFPSYNEQFF. The CDR3 DNA is TGTGCCAGCAGTTTCCAACTAAAACCCGAACCTCGAGTAGTTTTCCCGTCGTACAATGAGCAGTTCTTC.

The chain uses TRBV6-1 and TRBJ1-1, with a weak D call TRBD1 (6 bases). V lost 1 base and J lost 7, with 10 bases in between. Germline CDR1 is MNHNS and CDR2 is SASEGT. The CDR3 contains 13 residues. This CDR3 is CASSEGEQGEAFF. The CDR3 bases are TGTGCCAGCAGTGAAGGTGAACAGGGTGAAGCTTTCTTT.

The chain recombines TRBV27 with TRBJ1-4, with 7 bases that match TRBD1. The junction had 8 bases not matched to a gene; V was cut back by 5 bases and J by 8 bases. This CDR3 is built from 14 residues. CDR1 and CDR2 (germline): MNHEY, SMNVEV (reference sequence). The DNA for the CDR3 is TGTGCCAGCAGTCCTCGACAGGGTGGCGAAAAACTGTTTTTT. Protein product: CASSPRQGGEKLFF.

Here the CDR3 reads CASSNRGLGAFF. The CDR3 DNA is TGTGCCAGCAGCAACAGGGGTTTGGGAGCTTTCTTT. The chain couples TRBV6-5 to TRBJ1-1, with TRBD1 matching 7 bases. CDR3 size: 12 residues. Trimming cost V 6 bases and J 10 bases; bases outside gene matches: 8. Germline V gene data show CDR1 as MNHEY and CDR2 as SVGAGI.